The present TCR beta chain was sequenced within a study of T cell repertoires in cytomegalovirus infection (dated by TCRdb to the late 2010s). About the study as a whole: Recently identified HLA-C-restricted CMV epitopes, whose presentation resists viral immunomodulation, were targeted by peptide stimulations together with well-studied HLA-B-restricted epitopes. The HLA type of each donor mattered for the analysis, because public TCR beta signatures pointed to carriage of CMV infection along with the matching HLA type. What the authors observed across the whole study: In the ex vivo response, HLA-C-restricted CMV-specific TCR beta clonotypes were dominant, and in two of eight donors the single most frequent clonotype came from this HLA-C-restricted group. In both this cohort and an independent cohort of a few hundred donors, the cumulative frequency of public TCR beta family members distinguished carriers of CMV infection plus the relevant HLA type.

There are a few counts of this clonotype. No antigen is known for it. Base qualities are not recorded, but no much larger clone differs from it by a single base. This sample's treatment or condition label indicates: in vitro stimulation with specific CMV peptide epitopes to enrich CMV-specific T cells. CDR1 and CDR2 are read off the germline V gene (reference sequence) as SGHKS and YYEKEE. Inclusive of the bounding cysteine and phenylalanine, the CDR3 is 14 residues long. Only CDR3 DNA remains: 42 bases, in frame from the first base. Trimmed from V: 6 bases; trimmed from J: 4 bases; junction bases lacking a gene match: 8. TCRdb records Illumina HiSeq 1500 as the sequencer. The public sequencing data were trimmed at Q25 with fastp and processed into clonotypes with MiXCR by TCRdb, which kept only in-frame beta chains. Each CDR3 protein appears once, grouped with its most common genes and DNA. The sample table records roughly 110,000 distinct CDR3 sequences; roughly 31% of these occur just once. Around two fifths of the sample is taken by the ten largest.

The sequence was obtained from a human donor in good health (CMV status not recorded). Some clones in this sample may be carry-over from other donors' samples. This chain joins TRBV5-5 to TRBJ1-1; the junction holds 8 bases that match TRBD1. Sequenced material: CD8+ T cells from cultured PBMCs, taken from culture after CMV antigen stimulation. CDR3 protein: CASKTGGWGTEAFF. The nucleotide sequence is given as TGTGCCAGCAAAACAGGGGGATGGGGCACTGAAGCTTTCTTT.